The present T cell receptor (beta chain) was sequenced within a study of T cell changes during pregnancy in multiple sclerosis. The repertoire was sequenced with immunoSEQ multiplex PCR; TCRdb's copy has only in-frame clones and lacks some. This table has about 38,000 clones, roughly 90% appearing once. Per the germline V gene, CDR1 is MNHEY and CDR2 is SVGAGI. This CDR3 has 12 residues. With 7 bases removed from V and 4 bases from J, the gap between germline ends came to 9 bases. This clone showed up just a few times. The chain carries TRBV6-5 and TRBJ2-3, with D maybe TRBD1 (6 bases). The receptor was isolated from a female donor with multiple sclerosis, enrolled in a pregnancy study. The material was CD4+ T cells from peripheral blood mononuclear cells, obtained in the second trimester of pregnancy. The CDR3 sequence is CASIKGADTQYF. CDR3 sequence (DNA): TGTGCCAGCATCAAGGGGGCAGATACGCAGTATTTT.